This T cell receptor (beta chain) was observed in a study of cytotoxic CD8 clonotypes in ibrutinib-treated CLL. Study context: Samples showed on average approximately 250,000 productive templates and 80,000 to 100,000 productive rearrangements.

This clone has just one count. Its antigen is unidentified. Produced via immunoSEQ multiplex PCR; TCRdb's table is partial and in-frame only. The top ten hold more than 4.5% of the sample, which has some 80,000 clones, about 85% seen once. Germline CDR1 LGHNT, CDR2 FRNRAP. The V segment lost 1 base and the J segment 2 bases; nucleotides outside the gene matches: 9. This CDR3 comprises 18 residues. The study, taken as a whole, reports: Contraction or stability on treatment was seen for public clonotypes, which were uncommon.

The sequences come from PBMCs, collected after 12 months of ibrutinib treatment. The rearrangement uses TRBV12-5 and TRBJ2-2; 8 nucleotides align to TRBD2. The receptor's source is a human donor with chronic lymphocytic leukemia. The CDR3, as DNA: TGTGCTAGTGGTTTGGGGGGACTAGGGGCCCGAAACACCGGGGAGCTGTTTTTT. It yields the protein CASGLGGLGARNTGELFF. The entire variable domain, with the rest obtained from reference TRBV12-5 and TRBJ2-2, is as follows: DARVTQTPRHKVTEMGQEVTMRCQPILGHNTVFWYRQTMMQGLELLAYFRNRAPLDDSGMPKDRFSAEMPDATLATLKIQPSEPRDSAVYFCASGLGGLGARNTGELFFGEGSRLTVL.